At least ten counts were recorded for the clone carrying this TCR beta chain. The antigen remains undetermined. Trimming removed 7 bases at V and 0 bases at J, with 10 bases between. The CDR3 covers 14 residues. CDR1 and CDR2 (germline): LNHDA, SQIVND (reference sequence). In the ophthalmopathy cohort, Clinical Activity Score was at least 3, NOSPECS grade at least 4, and duration under 3 months. This specimen belongs to a study of T cells in Graves' hyperthyroidism and ophthalmopathy. Overall study: Peripheral blood was secured at the point of initial diagnosis, before any treatment.

The CDR3 regions of TCR beta were amplified from RNA transcripts. The HTBI primer set drove a first-round RT-PCR of the TCR CDR3. TCRdb independently ran MiXCR on the multiplex PCR reads; one entry per CDR3 protein. The data hold approximately 690,000 distinct CDR3 sequences, with around 13% observed a single time. The study's findings and limits: Among thyroid clonotypes expanded above 0.001, most also appeared in blood.

Sequences were obtained from blood. The J gene is TRBJ1-5, the V gene TRBV19; no firm D call. This receptor was obtained from a woman aged 50 to 65 with Graves' ophthalmopathy. CDR3 DNA sequence: TGTGCCAGTATGGACGCGGATAGCAATCAGCCCCAGCATTTT. Translating it yields CASMDADSNQPQHF.